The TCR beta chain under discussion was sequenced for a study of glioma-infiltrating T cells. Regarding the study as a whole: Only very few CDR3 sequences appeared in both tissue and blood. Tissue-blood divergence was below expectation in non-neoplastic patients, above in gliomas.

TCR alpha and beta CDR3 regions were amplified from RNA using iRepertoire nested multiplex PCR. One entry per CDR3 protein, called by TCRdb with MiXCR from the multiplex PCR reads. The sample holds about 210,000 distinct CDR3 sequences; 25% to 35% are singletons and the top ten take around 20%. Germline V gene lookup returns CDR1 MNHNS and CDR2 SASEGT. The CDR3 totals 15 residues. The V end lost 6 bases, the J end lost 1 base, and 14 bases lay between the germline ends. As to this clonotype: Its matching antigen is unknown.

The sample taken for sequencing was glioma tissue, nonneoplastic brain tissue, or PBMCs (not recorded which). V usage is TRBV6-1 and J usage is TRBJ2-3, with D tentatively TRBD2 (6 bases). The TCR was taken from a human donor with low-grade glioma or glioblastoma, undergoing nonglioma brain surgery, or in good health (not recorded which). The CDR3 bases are TGTGCCAGCAGCCAGTCGGCGGGGTGCACAGATACGCAGTATTTT. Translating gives CASSQSAGCTDTQYF.